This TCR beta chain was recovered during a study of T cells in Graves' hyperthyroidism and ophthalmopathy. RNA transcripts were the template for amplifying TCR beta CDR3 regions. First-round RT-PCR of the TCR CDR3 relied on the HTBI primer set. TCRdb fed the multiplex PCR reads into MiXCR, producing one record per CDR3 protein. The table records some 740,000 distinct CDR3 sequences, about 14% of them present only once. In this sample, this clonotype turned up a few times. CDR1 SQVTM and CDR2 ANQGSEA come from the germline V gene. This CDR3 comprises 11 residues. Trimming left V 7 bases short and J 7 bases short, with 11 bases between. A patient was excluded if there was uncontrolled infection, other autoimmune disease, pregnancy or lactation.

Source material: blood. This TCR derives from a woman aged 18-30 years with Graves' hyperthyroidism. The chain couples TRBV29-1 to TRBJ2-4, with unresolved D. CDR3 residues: CSGRLNNIQYF. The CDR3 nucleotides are TGCAGCGGCCGATTGAATAACATTCAGTACTTC.